The subject of this entry is one T cell receptor (beta chain). Its antigen is not identified. Relative to the germline gene, one junction end is altered; a read error may explain this. The data were taken from a study of cytomegalovirus exposure and HLA in healthy donors. This CDR3 spans 15 amino acids. Germline V lookup: CDR1 SEHNR, CDR2 FQNEAQ (reference sequence). Study outcomes and limitations: What a later analysis showed was that several of the most significant clusters appeared linked to common viral pathogens. Associated with cytomegalovirus, according to the listing, were around 160 TCR beta chains. Productive status was seen about 90% or about 30% of the time for most TCR beta V segments in an earlier analysis.

The PCR contained 60 Vbeta and 13 Jbeta primers. Here immunoSEQ multiplex PCR was the method, and the copy in TCRdb shows in-frame clones only, minus some. Among approximately 150,000 clones listed, approximately 80% were seen once. Sequencing used PBMCs. The clonotype was recovered from a woman aged 40 to 49 in good health and CMV-seropositive. V is TRBV7-9 and J is TRBJ1-1, with TRBD1 as a possible D gene (5 bases). The CDR3: CAGSSNGTGNTEAFF. The CDR3 region has the DNA TGTGCCGGCAGCTCAAATGGGACTGGGAACACTGAAGCTTTCTTT.